Described below is a single TCR beta chain sequence and its context. This clonotype has at least ten counts. The antigen this receptor binds is unknown. Base-call qualities are not available, and no considerably larger clone is one nucleotide away. These data belong to a study of CD8 T cells in ankylosing spondylitis (dated by TCRdb to the late 2010s). In the study overall: The study profiled T cell receptor beta repertoires in healthy donors and ankylosing spondylitis patients to find disease-linked TCR variants. Peripheral blood was sampled, and synovial fluid was additionally collected from ankylosing spondylitis patients. In total, the full study cohort was made up of about 110 healthy donors and 25 to 30 ankylosing spondylitis patients. Results the study describes overall, beyond this receptor: The disease-linked clones showed a CD8+ phenotype and occurred at relatively low frequencies in peripheral blood. Some of the motif variants had been reported before in the synovial fluid and blood of reactive arthritis patients, a finding that suggests common disease-initiation mechanisms. According to the report, matched synovial fluid samples from ankylosing spondylitis patients were significantly enriched for the disease-linked clones. A TCR beta motif made up of several highly homologous amino acid variants appeared to be characteristic of blood from ankylosing spondylitis patients.

Instrument on record: Illumina HiSeq 2500. TCR beta libraries were prepared by quantitative 5'-RACE with molecular barcodes. The paper's data handling went like this. To identify disease-linked TCR variants, a new computational method was used, one built on a probabilistic model of VDJ rearrangement. Through fastp at Q25 and MiXCR, TCRdb rebuilt clones from the public reads, retaining in-frame beta chains. Merged by CDR3 protein, the rows form single entries marked with the most common genes and DNA. TCRdb's processing, not the authors', yielded these V and J calls. The sample contains around 140,000 distinct CDR3 sequences, roughly a sixth of them found a single time. The ten largest clones add up to 33% of the sample. The junction carries 14 bases between V and J, which are trimmed by 4 bases and 8 bases respectively. CDR1 is given as SEHNR and CDR2 as FQNEAQ, both from the germline V gene (reference sequence). The CDR3 runs 14 residues from the cysteine to the phenylalanine. Only the CDR3 portion is preserved as DNA: 42 bases, with reading frame beginning at the first base.

The chain employs TRBV7-9 and TRBJ1-4; the D gene identity is not certain. The sequenced sample was blood, either unsorted or a sorted T cell fraction (not recorded which). This sequence originates from a male donor with ankylosing spondylitis. The DNA sequence is TGTGCCAGCAGCTCAGCCCCCGTCGGCGAAAAACTGTTTTTT. Its translation is CASSSAPVGEKLFF.